These 22 T cell receptor beta chains share one sample of origin, sequenced in a study of shared clonotypes between healthy human individuals (dated by TCRdb to about 2020). Libraries came from the immunoSEQ multiplex PCR assay. TCRdb carries this immuneACCESS record with in-frame sequences only. Its versions omit some clonotypes, under half of them owing to an unresolved V gene in the studies checked, with the rest unexplained. The sample yields about 1.1 million clones; around 78% were counted once. 0.61% of the sample is taken by the ten largest. The sample taken for sequencing was memory CD4+ T cells from PBMCs. The sample's cell subset or site label, in plain terms: CD45RA-negative fraction. The receptors derive from a man aged 18 to 30 in good health. Some clones in this sample may be carry-over from other donors' samples.

This clone was found a few times. The CDR3 DNA reads as TGTGCCTGGTCTAGGGGAGGGAATGAAGCTTTCTTT. This codes for CAWSRGGNEAFF. The chain combines TRBV30 with TRBJ1-1; D might be TRBD1 (5 bases). V lost 5 bases, J lost 7 bases, and 14 bases lay in between. CDR3 length: 12 amino acids. The V gene's germline CDR1 is GTSNPN and CDR2 SVGIG (reference sequence).

This chain joins TRBV7-8 and TRBJ2-7; TRBD2 agrees at 12 bases. Germline V CDR1 and CDR2: SGHVS, FQNEAQ. The CDR3 is 16 residues long. V lost 5 bases to trimming and J lost 7 bases; unmatched junction nucleotides: 12. The CDR3 is CASSAGGLAGGREQYF. CDR3 bases: TGTGCCAGCAGCGCAGGAGGGCTAGCGGGAGGGAGAGAGCAGTACTTC.

The chain combines TRBV11-2 with TRBJ2-3, with D possibly being TRBD2 (5 bases). The germline V and J ends were trimmed by 3 bases and 3 bases, with 16 bases remaining between them. Germline loops: CDR1 SGHAT, CDR2 FQNNGV. The CDR3 has 16 amino acids. The CDR3 reads CASSLGVGSLTDTQYF. The CDR3 coding sequence is TGTGCCAGCAGCTTGGGTGTAGGGAGTTTGACAGATACGCAGTATTTT. The entire variable domain, with the rest obtained from reference TRBV11-2 and TRBJ2-3, is as follows: EAGVAQSPRYKIIEKRQSVAFWCNPISGHATLYWYQQILGQGPKLLIQFQNNGVVDDSQLPKDRFSAERLKGVDSTLKIQPAKLEDSAVYLCASSLGVGSLTDTQYFGPGTRLTVL.

This clone was counted only a few times. The rearrangement links TRBV5-1 to TRBJ2-7; 14 nucleotides agree with TRBD2. V was clipped by 0 bases and J by 6 bases; unmatched bases: 5. CDR1 and CDR2 from the germline V gene are SGHRS and YFSETQ. The CDR3 is 16 amino acids. The CDR3 here is CASSLAPGLAGVEQYF. In DNA, the CDR3 is TGCGCCAGCAGCTTGGCCCCGGGACTAGCGGGAGTCGAGCAGTACTTC.

This clone was detected only once. Since a much larger clone is just one base distant, this may be a read error. The genes are TRBV7-2 and TRBJ2-3; D gene uncertain. This CDR3 is 14 amino acids long. CDR1 and CDR2 from the germline V gene are SGHTA and FQGNSA. Trimming removed 0 bases at V and 3 bases at J, with 7 bases between. The CDR3 DNA reads TGTGCCAGCAGCTTAGCATTAGGGACAGATACGCAGTATTTT. Amino acids: CASSLALGTDTQYF.

The J gene is TRBJ2-5, the V gene TRBV6-5; D not certain. The CDR3 spans 14 residues. With 6 bases removed from V and 4 bases from J, the gap between germline ends came to 15 bases. CDR1 and CDR2 from the germline V gene are MNHEY and SVGAGI. CDR3 bases: TGTGCCAGCAGCCCAATTAAGGGTGGAGAGACCCAGTACTTC. Protein: CASSPIKGGETQYF.

The chain joins TRBV28 to TRBJ2-4, with a weak D call TRBD1 (8 bases). The germline V gene has CDR1 MDHEN and CDR2 SYDVKM. CDR3 length equals 14 residues. The V end was cut by 6 bases, the J end by 5 bases, with 14 bases between. As DNA, the CDR3 is TGTGCCAGCAGACCAACAGGGGGGGAAAACATTCAGTACTTC. The encoded protein is CASRPTGGENIQYF. Full variable domain (outside the CDR3, taken from reference TRBV28 and TRBJ2-4): DVKVTQSSRYLVKRTGEKVFLECVQDMDHENMFWYRQDPGLGLRLIYFSYDVKMKEKGDIPEGYSVSREKKERFSLILESASTNQTSMYLCASRPTGGENIQYFGAGTRLSVL.

Worth noting for this clone: Other DNA sequences of this sample code for an identical CDR3. The chain joins TRBV6-5 to TRBJ2-5; D not resolved. Germline V CDR1 and CDR2: MNHEY, SVGAGI. Trimming cost V 8 bases and J 0 bases, with 4 bases left between them. The length of the CDR3 is 11 residues. The CDR3 here is CASRYQETQYF. CDR3 DNA: TGTGCCAGCCGGTACCAAGAGACCCAGTACTTC.

V gene TRBV2 combines with J gene TRBJ1-5, with D unclear. Germline assignment: CDR1 SNHLY and CDR2 FYNNEI. CDR3 length: 13 amino acids. V lost 1 base and J 4 bases, leaving 5 bases between the germline ends. The DNA for the CDR3 is TGTGCCAGCAGTGAAGTCCTTAATCAGCCCCAGCATTTT. Its protein product is CASSEVLNQPQHF.

The J gene is TRBJ1-1, the V gene TRBV28, with D hard to call. This CDR3 spans 12 amino acids. Germline values: CDR1 MDHEN, CDR2 SYDVKM. Between the trimmed V and J ends, which lost 6 bases and 0 bases, there was a span of 5 bases. The CDR3 here is CASRDVNTEAFF. The CDR3 DNA follows: TGTGCCAGCAGGGACGTGAACACTGAAGCTTTCTTT.

The table lists this clone with a few counts. V is TRBV5-4 and J is TRBJ2-2, with 8 nucleotides matching TRBD2. After removal of 6 bases from V and 7 bases from J, the junction contained 11 bases not matched to a gene. Germline assignment: CDR1 SGHNT and CDR2 YYREEE (reference sequence). The CDR3 totals 15 residues. CDR3: CASTTSAGGDGELFF. The CDR3 DNA sequence: TGTGCCAGCACCACTAGTGCGGGAGGAGACGGGGAGCTGTTTTTT.

V usage is TRBV7-8 and J usage is TRBJ2-1; D is tentatively TRBD1 or TRBD2 (5 bases each). The CDR3 runs to 15 residues. Per germline, CDR1 SGHVS and CDR2 FQNEAQ. V was trimmed by 1 base and J by 7 bases, leaving 14 bases between them. The CDR3 DNA follows: TGTGCCAGCAGCTTAGATTTGGGGGAGCAAAATGAGCAGTTCTTC. Translating it yields CASSLDLGEQNEQFF. The whole variable domain, filled in from reference TRBV7-8 and TRBJ2-1, reads GAGVSQSPRYKVAKRGQDVALRCDPISGHVSLFWYQQALGQGPEFLTYFQNEAQLDKSGLPSDRFFAERPEGSVSTLKIQRTQQEDSAVYLCASSLDLGEQNEQFFGPGTRLTVL.

Only a few counts were recorded for this clone. V is TRBV7-9 and J is TRBJ2-3; TRBD2 is a possible D gene (6 bases). There are 16 residues in the CDR3. Germline V CDR1 and CDR2: SEHNR, FQNEAQ (reference sequence). Trimming removed 1 base at V and 5 bases at J, with 16 bases between. The chain's CDR3 is CASSLGRGSGLDTQYF. The CDR3 DNA reads as TGTGCCAGCAGCTTAGGTCGGGGTAGCGGATTAGATACGCAGTATTTT.

The V and J genes are TRBV18 and TRBJ1-1; D gene unclear. This CDR3 region has 14 residues. Per germline, CDR1 KGHSH and CDR2 LQKENI. V was trimmed by 2 bases and J by 1 base, leaving 8 bases between them. Here the CDR3 DNA reads TGTGCCAGCTCACCATTGGCAGCGAACACTGAAGCTTTCTTT. The encoded protein is CASSPLAANTEAFF.

This clone was observed once. The rearrangement links TRBV28 to TRBJ2-1; 7 positions agree with TRBD2. Germline loops: CDR1 MDHEN, CDR2 SYDVKM. V lost 8 bases to trimming and J lost 2 bases; unmatched junction nucleotides: 9. The CDR3 is made up of 15 amino acids. CDR3 nucleotides: TGTGCCAGCCCCCCTAGCGGAAGTCCCTACAATGAGCAGTTCTTC. It is translated as CASPPSGSPYNEQFF.

This chain connects TRBV25-1 to TRBJ1-4, with D maybe TRBD1 (5 bases). In germline, CDR1 is MGHDK, CDR2 SYGVNS. The CDR3 covers 14 residues. Trimming took 8 bases from V and 6 from J, leaving 16 bases between them. The CDR3: CASRARVRDEKLFF. The CDR3 DNA reads TGTGCCAGCCGGGCCAGGGTGCGGGATGAAAAACTGTTTTTT.

V and J are TRBV7-9 and TRBJ1-1; a weak D match, TRBD1 (6 bases). The length of the CDR3 is 15 residues. The V end was cut by 6 bases, the J end by 8 bases, with 22 bases between. In germline, CDR1 is SEHNR, CDR2 FQNEAQ (reference sequence). CDR3 sequence: CASSPQGAGDAEAFF. For the CDR3, the DNA is TGTGCCAGCAGTCCCCAGGGAGCAGGGGACGCCGAAGCTTTCTTT. Combining the CDR3 with reference TRBV7-9 and TRBJ1-1 gives the whole variable domain DTGVSQNPRHKITKRGQNVTFRCDPISEHNRLYWYRQTLGQGPEFLTYFQNEAQLEKSRLLSDRFSAERPKGSFSTLEIQRTEQGDSAMYLCASSPQGAGDAEAFFGQGTRLTVV.

This chain uses TRBV7-2 with TRBJ2-3; 11 nucleotides align to TRBD2. The V segment lost 5 bases and the J segment 2 bases; nucleotides outside the gene matches: 12. From germline, CDR1 is SGHTA and CDR2 FQGNSA. CDR3 length equals 18 residues. The CDR3 nucleotides are TGTGCCAGCAGCCCCAAGCCCACTAGCGGGGGAACCACAGATACGCAGTATTTT. It translates to CASSPKPTSGGTTDTQYF.

This clone showed up just once. The rearrangement links TRBV1 to TRBJ2-1. TRBV1 is assigned pseudogene status. This CDR3 is 13 amino acids long. CDR3 sequence: CTSSQKPRHEQFF. CDR3 DNA sequence: TGCACCAGCAGCCAGAAACCTCGCCATGAGCAGTTCTTC.

This clone was observed a single time. The chain employs TRBV27 and TRBJ2-2, with 8 nucleotides matching TRBD2. The CDR3 spans 14 residues. Germline CDR1 and CDR2: MNHEY and SMNVEV (reference sequence). The V segment lost 4 bases and the J segment 6 bases; nucleotides outside the gene matches: 4. The CDR3 loop is CASSSWTSPGELFF. The CDR3 nucleotides are TGTGCCAGCAGTTCCTGGACTAGCCCCGGGGAGCTGTTTTTT.

V is TRBV30 and J is TRBJ2-3, with 12 bases identical to TRBD2. Germline CDR1 reads GTSNPN; CDR2 reads SVGIG (reference sequence). CDR3 size: 15 residues. The V segment lost 2 bases and the J segment 2 bases; nucleotides outside the gene matches: 2. The CDR3 sequence is CAWSRLAGATDTQYF. CDR3 bases: TGTGCCTGGAGTCGACTAGCGGGAGCCACAGATACGCAGTATTTT.

In the case of this clone: The same CDR3 also results from other DNA sequences found in this sample. The J gene is TRBJ2-7, the V gene TRBV7-2; TRBD1 aligns across 7 bases. The CDR3 contains 14 residues. Trimming cost V 5 bases and J 2 bases; bases outside gene matches: 6. Germline V gives CDR1 SGHTA, CDR2 FQGNSA. CDR3 nucleotides: TGTGCCAGCAGCCCCTCCGGGACAGCCTACGAGCAGTACTTC. It encodes CASSPSGTAYEQYF.